These 9 T cell receptor beta chains were sequenced from one sample in a study of glioma-infiltrating T cells. Using RNA template, CDR3s of TCR alpha and beta were amplified with iRepertoire arm-PCR. Using its own MiXCR run on the multiplex PCR reads, TCRdb lists one record per CDR3 protein. The sample carries around 100,000 distinct CDR3 sequences, roughly 30% recorded once. The sequenced sample was glioma tissue, nonneoplastic brain tissue, or PBMCs (not recorded which). Receptors were obtained from a human donor with low-grade glioma or glioblastoma, undergoing nonglioma brain surgery, or in good health (not recorded which).

This clonotype was seen at least ten times. V is TRBV25-1 and J is TRBJ2-7; no firm D call. Germline V gene lookup returns CDR1 MGHDK and CDR2 SYGVNS. The length of the CDR3 is 12 residues. The V end lost 5 bases, the J end lost 2 bases, and 7 bases lay between the germline ends. CDR3 amino acids: CASSKLTYEQYF. For the CDR3, the DNA is TGTGCCAGCAGTAAATTGACCTACGAGCAGTACTTC.

This clonotype was counted ten times or more. The chain couples TRBV2 to TRBJ1-6; D gene uncertain. This CDR3 is 13 amino acids long. From germline, CDR1 is SNHLY and CDR2 FYNNEI. V dropped 7 bases and J dropped 9 bases, with 13 bases sitting between them. The CDR3 is CASKLSEFSPLHF. DNA of the CDR3: TGTGCCAGCAAATTGTCCGAGTTTTCACCCCTCCACTTT.

Comments on this clonotype: A much larger clone differs from this one at a single base, so this may be a read error. The chain has TRBV6-5 and TRBJ2-7, with D uncertain. From germline, CDR1 is MNHEY and CDR2 SVGAGI. V was shortened by 2 bases and J by 2 bases, with 10 bases between the two germline ends. The CDR3 runs 14 residues. The CDR3 is CASSYHQVAYEQYF. CDR3 DNA: TGTGCCAGCAGTTACCATCAGGTGGCCTACGAGCAGTACTTC.

The V and J genes are TRBV5-4 and TRBJ2-2; D remains ambiguous. The CDR3 contains 14 residues. In germline, CDR1 is SGHNT, CDR2 YYREEE (reference sequence). V gave up 1 base and J gave up 4 bases, with 8 bases separating them. The chain's CDR3 is CASSLNVGTGELFF. The CDR3 coding sequence is TGTGCCAGCAGCTTGAACGTAGGCACCGGGGAGCTGTTTTTT.

Remarks on this clonotype: A much larger clone lies one base from this, so it may be a read error. Since no conserved phenylalanine or tryptophan closes the CDR3, a read error is the likely cause. The chain employs TRBV7-4 and TRBJ1-1, with 9 bases identical to TRBD1. CDR3 length: 16 residues. V dropped 5 bases and J dropped 4; count of bases not matched to a gene: 11. CDR1 is SGHVT, CDR2 SQSDAQ, per germline. CDR3 sequence reads: CASSRRSGTGPTEAFL. CDR3 DNA: TGTGCCAGCAGCCGACGTTCCGGGACAGGGCCCACTGAAGCTTTCCTT.

The sample holds a few counts of this clonotype. The chain combines TRBV2 with TRBJ2-7; a possible D gene is TRBD1 (5 bases). The CDR3 is 13 amino acids. Deletions cut 10 bases from V and 1 base from J, with 14 bases between. In germline, CDR1 is SNHLY, CDR2 FYNNEI. As DNA, the CDR3 is TGTGCCACCAACAGTCAGGGTTCCTACGAGCAGTACTTC. It is translated as CATNSQGSYEQYF. The complete variable domain, with remaining parts taken from reference TRBV2 and TRBJ2-7, reads EPEVTQTPSHQVTQMGQEVILRCVPISNHLYFYWYRQILGQKVEFLVSFYNNEISEKSEIFDDQFSVERPDGSNFTLKIRSTKLEDSAMYFCATNSQGSYEQYFGPGTRLTVT.

This clonotype was detected ten times or more. J is TRBJ1-2 and V is TRBV27; perhaps TRBD1 as D (6 bases). The V gene lost 5 bases and the J gene lost 7 bases, with 20 bases spanning the gap. Germline V gene data show CDR1 as MNHEY and CDR2 as SMNVEV (reference sequence). The CDR3 consists of 15 residues. The CDR3 spells CASSPRTGTRTGYTF. CDR3 DNA sequence: TGTGCCAGCAGTCCGAGAACCGGGACACGAACTGGCTACACCTTC.

The table lists this clonotype with many counts. The chain recombines TRBV2 with TRBJ1-2; D is unresolved. Per the germline V gene, CDR1 is SNHLY and CDR2 is FYNNEI. Between the trimmed V and J ends, which lost 7 bases and 0 bases, there was a span of 9 bases. The CDR3 is 13 amino acids. The CDR3 here is CASKSGTNYGYTF. The CDR3 DNA reads as TGTGCCAGCAAAAGCGGGACTAACTATGGCTACACCTTC.

The CDR3, as DNA: TGTGCCAGCAGCTTAGCGACGGGTATTGGAAACAATGAGCAGTTCTTC. Protein sequence: CASSLATGIGNNEQFF. V usage is TRBV11-2 and J usage is TRBJ2-1, with unresolved D. CDR1 and CDR2 (germline): SGHAT, FQNNGV. V gave up 1 base and J gave up 5 bases, with 15 bases separating them. The CDR3 loop spans 16 amino acids.